These T cell receptor beta chains were read from a single sample in a study of blood T cell repertoires in COVID-19. The method was immunoSEQ multiplex PCR; TCRdb's version includes in-frame clones alone and lacks a portion of them. This sample has around 97,000 clones, with about 90% found just once. Sequenced input: peripheral blood. The receptors derive from a human donor in a cohort sampled during active COVID-19. CDR3s include the opening cysteine and the closing phenylalanine or tryptophan. D genes are given only for firm matches. Clone size is given for some rows only: seen once, a few or many times, or a class if the clone is expanded.

D: .; size: .; J: TRBJ1-6; V: TRBV28; DNA: TGTGCCAGCAGTACCGAGGGCCGCTATTATAATTCACCCCTCCACTTT; CDR3: CASSTEGRYYNSPLHF
D: TRBD2; size: .; J: TRBJ2-1; V: TRBV24-1; DNA: TGTGCCACCAGTAGCGGGGGGACGACCAATGAGCAGTTCTTC; CDR3: CATSSGGTTNEQFF
D: .; size: .; J: TRBJ2-1; V: TRBV5-1; DNA: TGCGCCAGCAGCTTGGGGGGGACAAACAATGAGCAGTTCTTC; CDR3: CASSLGGTNNEQFF
D: .; size: .; J: TRBJ2-2; V: TRBV6-5; DNA: TGTGCCAGCAGTTACGCGGGACCTGTCACCGGGGAGCTGTTTTTT; CDR3: CASSYAGPVTGELFF
D: .; size: .; J: TRBJ1-3; V: TRBV7-9; DNA: TGTGCCAGCAGCCTAGATCAGAGAAACACCATATATTTT; CDR3: CASSLDQRNTIYF
D: .; size: .; J: TRBJ2-5; V: TRBV2; DNA: TGTGCCAGCTTCGGGGGAGAGACCCAGTACTTC; CDR3: CASFGGETQYF
D: .; size: .; J: TRBJ1-6; V: TRBV5-1; DNA: TGCGCCAGCAGCTTGGTCATCGAGGGCTCACCCCTCCACTTT; CDR3: CASSLVIEGSPLHF
D: .; size: .; J: TRBJ1-2; V: TRBV5-5; DNA: TGTGCCAGCAGCGGGGGCCAAGGGGCAGGGTATGGCTACACCTTC; CDR3: CASSGGQGAGYGYTF
D: .; size: .; J: TRBJ2-7; V: TRBV28; DNA: TGTGCCAGCAGTTTAGACGCGTTGCAGGGCTACGAGCAGTACTTC; CDR3: CASSLDALQGYEQYF
D: .; size: .; J: TRBJ2-7; V: TRBV9; DNA: TGTGCCAGCAGCGCCGGGGGTCACGAGCAGTACTTC; CDR3: CASSAGGHEQYF
D: TRBD2; size: .; J: TRBJ2-1; V: TRBV7-9; DNA: TGTGCCAGCAGCTCTTTTTCCGGGACTAGCGGGAGGGAGCAGTTCTTC; CDR3: CASSSFSGTSGREQFF
D: .; size: once; J: TRBJ2-7; V: TRBV9; DNA: TGTGCCAGCAGCGTAGCAACAGGCTCCTACGAGCAGTACTTC; CDR3: CASSVATGSYEQYF
D: .; size: .; J: TRBJ2-1; V: TRBV5-1; DNA: TGCGCCAGCAGCTTGGCCCTAGACAATGAGCAGTTCTTC; CDR3: CASSLALDNEQFF
D: .; size: .; J: TRBJ2-1; V: TRBV4-1; DNA: TGCGCCAGCAGCCAATATCAGGGGATTGGGCCCTACAATGAGCAGTTCTTC; CDR3: CASSQYQGIGPYNEQFF
D: .; size: .; J: TRBJ1-6; V: TRBV14; DNA: TGTGCCAGCAGCCAAGTCCGGGGTCTTAGCTCCTATAATTCACCCCTCCACTTT; CDR3: CASSQVRGLSSYNSPLHF
D: .; size: few; J: TRBJ2-7; V: TRBV19; DNA: TGTGCCAGTAGTATAGTCTTCCGGCAGGGACTCTACGAGCAGTACTTC; CDR3: CASSIVFRQGLYEQYF
D: TRBD1; size: once; J: TRBJ1-2; V: TRBV5-1; DNA: TGCGCCAGCAGCTTGGTCGGGACAGGTAGCTATGGCTACACCTTC; CDR3: CASSLVGTGSYGYTF
D: TRBD1; size: .; J: TRBJ2-7; V: TRBV3-1/TRBV3-2; DNA: TGTGCCAGCAGCCAAGAACAGACAGGGGGTTTCTACGAGCAGTACTTC; CDR3: CASSQEQTGGFYEQYF
D: .; size: .; J: TRBJ2-5; V: TRBV12-3/TRBV12-4; DNA: TGTGCCAGCAGTTTAGCCAGGGCGGAGACCCAGTACTTC; CDR3: CASSLARAETQYF
D: .; size: .; J: TRBJ1-4; V: TRBV7-6; DNA: TGTGCCAGCAGCTTAGCTATAGGGACGGAGGGCGGGGAAAAACTGTTTTTT; CDR3: CASSLAIGTEGGEKLFF
D: .; size: .; J: TRBJ2-3; V: TRBV5-1; DNA: TGCGCCAGCAGCCTAGGCCCGTCTAGCACAGATACGCAGTATTTT; CDR3: CASSLGPSSTDTQYF
D: .; size: .; J: TRBJ2-1; V: TRBV15; DNA: TGTGCCACCAGCCTAGACAGAAACTCCTACAATGAGCAGTTCTTC; CDR3: CATSLDRNSYNEQFF
D: .; size: .; J: TRBJ1-1; V: TRBV6-6; DNA: TGTGCCAGCAGGCCCACAGGATCGAACACTGAAGCTTTCTTT; CDR3: CASRPTGSNTEAFF
D: TRBD2; size: .; J: TRBJ2-2; V: TRBV4-2; DNA: TGTGCCAGCAGCTTCCTGGGAGGGCCCGGGGAGCTGTTTTTT; CDR3: CASSFLGGPGELFF
D: .; size: .; J: TRBJ2-3; V: TRBV5-1; DNA: TGCGCCAGCAGCTTGGAGCCAGACACTAGCACAGATACGCAGTATTTT; CDR3: CASSLEPDTSTDTQYF
D: TRBD2; size: .; J: TRBJ2-1; V: TRBV11-3; DNA: TGTGCCAGCAGTTCGACGACGGTAGCGGGAGGGCCCCTTACCTACAATGAGCAGTTCTTC; CDR3: CASSSTTVAGGPLTYNEQFF
D: .; size: once; J: TRBJ2-3; V: TRBV4-1; DNA: TGCGCCAGCAGCCAAGTAGGGTGGGGCCCACAAGATTTT; CDR3: CASSQVGWGPQDF
D: .; size: once; J: TRBJ1-1; V: TRBV5-1; DNA: TGCGCCAGCAGCTTGTTAACGACAGCTTATCACACTGAAGCTTTCTTT; CDR3: CASSLLTTAYHTEAFF
D: .; size: .; J: TRBJ2-7; V: TRBV2; DNA: TGTGCCAGCAGTGAAAGGCCCCAGGCGGGGGCCCTTGCGGTCTTC; CDR3: CASSERPQAGALAVF
D: .; size: .; J: TRBJ1-5; V: TRBV7-9; DNA: TGTGCCAGCAGCCGCACAGGGAATGATCAGCCCCAGCATTTT; CDR3: CASSRTGNDQPQHF
D: TRBD1; size: .; J: TRBJ2-2; V: TRBV10-1; DNA: TGCGCCAGCAGTGATTCGGACAGGGCCGGGGAGCTGTTTTTT; CDR3: CASSDSDRAGELFF
D: .; size: .; J: TRBJ2-1; V: TRBV29-1; DNA: TGCAGCGTTCCCGCAGGCCCGTTCTACAATGAGCAGTTCTTC; CDR3: CSVPAGPFYNEQFF
D: TRBD2; size: .; J: TRBJ2-7; V: TRBV19; DNA: TGTGCCAGTAGTACCGATCTCGGTCAAGCGGGGCTCTACGAGCAGTACTTC; CDR3: CASSTDLGQAGLYEQYF
D: .; size: .; J: TRBJ2-7; V: TRBV28; DNA: TGTGCCAGCAGCTTATACAGGGCAACCGCCTCCTACGAGCAGTACTTC; CDR3: CASSLYRATASYEQYF
D: TRBD2; size: .; J: TRBJ2-3; V: TRBV2; DNA: TGTGCCAGCAGGAGGGACGGGGGGGCATTGGATACGCAGTATTTT; CDR3: CASRRDGGALDTQYF
D: TRBD1; size: .; J: TRBJ1-2; V: TRBV4-1; DNA: TGCGCCAGCAGCCAAGATTCGGCGACAGGGAATGGCTACACCTTC; CDR3: CASSQDSATGNGYTF